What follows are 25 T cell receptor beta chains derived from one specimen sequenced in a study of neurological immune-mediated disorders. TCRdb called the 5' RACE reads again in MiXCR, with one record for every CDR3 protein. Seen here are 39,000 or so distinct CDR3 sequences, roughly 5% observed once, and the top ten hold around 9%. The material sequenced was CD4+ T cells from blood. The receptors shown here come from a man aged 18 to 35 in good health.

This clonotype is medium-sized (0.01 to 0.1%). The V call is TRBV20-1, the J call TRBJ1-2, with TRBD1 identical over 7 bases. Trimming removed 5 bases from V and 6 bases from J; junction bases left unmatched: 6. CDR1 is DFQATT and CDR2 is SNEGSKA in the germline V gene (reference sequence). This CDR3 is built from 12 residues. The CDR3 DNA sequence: TGCAGTGCTCCTGACAGGGTGGATGGCTACACCTTC. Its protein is CSAPDRVDGYTF.

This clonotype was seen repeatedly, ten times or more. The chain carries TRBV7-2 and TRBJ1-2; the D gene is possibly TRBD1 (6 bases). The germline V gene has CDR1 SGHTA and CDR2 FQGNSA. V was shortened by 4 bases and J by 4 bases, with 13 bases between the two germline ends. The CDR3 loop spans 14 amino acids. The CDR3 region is CASSSRTALYGYTF. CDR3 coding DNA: TGTGCCAGCAGCTCCCGGACAGCACTCTATGGCTACACCTTC.

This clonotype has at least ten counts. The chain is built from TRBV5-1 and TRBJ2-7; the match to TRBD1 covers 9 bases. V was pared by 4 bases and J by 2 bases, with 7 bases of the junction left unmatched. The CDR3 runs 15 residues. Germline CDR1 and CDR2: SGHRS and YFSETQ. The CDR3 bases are TGCGCCAGCAGCGTGGGACAGGGTTCCACCTACGAGCAGTACTTC. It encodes CASSVGQGSTYEQYF.

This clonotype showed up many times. The CDR3 sequence is CASSPLMGGAQETQYF. The CDR3 region has the DNA TGTGCCAGCAGCCCCCTAATGGGGGGGGCCCAAGAGACCCAGTACTTC. The chain employs TRBV4-2 and TRBJ2-5; TRBD2 might be the D (7 bases). Germline values: CDR1 LGHNA, CDR2 YNFKEQ. The V gene lost 4 bases and the J gene lost 1 base, with 16 bases spanning the gap. The CDR3 is made up of 16 amino acids.

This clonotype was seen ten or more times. This chain's CDR3 is CSARIFGQGPNQPQHF. Here the CDR3 DNA reads TGCAGTGCTAGAATCTTTGGACAGGGCCCCAATCAGCCCCAGCATTTT. The chain is built from TRBV20-1 and TRBJ1-5; 8 positions match TRBD1. Germline lookup yields CDR1 DFQATT and CDR2 SNEGSKA (reference sequence). This CDR3 has 16 residues. The trim removed 2 bases at V and 3 bases at J, leaving 9 bases unmatched.

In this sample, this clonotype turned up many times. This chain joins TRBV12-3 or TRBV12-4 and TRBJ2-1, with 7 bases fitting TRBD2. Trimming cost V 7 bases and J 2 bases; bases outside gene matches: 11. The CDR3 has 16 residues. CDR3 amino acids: CASIQSIREAYNEQFF. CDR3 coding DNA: TGTGCCAGCATCCAATCAATCCGGGAGGCCTACAATGAGCAGTTCTTC.

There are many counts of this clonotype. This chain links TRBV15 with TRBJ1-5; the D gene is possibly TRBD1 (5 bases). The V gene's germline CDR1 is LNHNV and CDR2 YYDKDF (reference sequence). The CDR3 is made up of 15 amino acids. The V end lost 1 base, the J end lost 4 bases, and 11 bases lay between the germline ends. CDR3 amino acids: CATSRGGDRNQPQHF. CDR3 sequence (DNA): TGTGCCACCAGCAGAGGAGGGGATCGGAATCAGCCCCAGCATTTT.

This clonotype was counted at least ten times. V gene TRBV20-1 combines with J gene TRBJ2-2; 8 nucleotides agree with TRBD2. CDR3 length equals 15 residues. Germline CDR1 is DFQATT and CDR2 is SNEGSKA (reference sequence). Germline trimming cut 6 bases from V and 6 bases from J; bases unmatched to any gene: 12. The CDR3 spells CSASLAGTWPGELFF. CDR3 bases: TGCAGTGCGTCTTTAGCGGGGACATGGCCCGGGGAGCTGTTTTTT.

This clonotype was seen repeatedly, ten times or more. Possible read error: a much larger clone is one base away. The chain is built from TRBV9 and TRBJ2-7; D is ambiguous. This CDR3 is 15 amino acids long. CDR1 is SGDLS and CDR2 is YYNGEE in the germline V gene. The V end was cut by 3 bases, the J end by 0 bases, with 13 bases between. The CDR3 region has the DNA TGTGCCAGCAGCGAGGCCCCCAACAGCTCCTACGAGCAGTACTTC. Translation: CASSEAPNSSYEQYF.

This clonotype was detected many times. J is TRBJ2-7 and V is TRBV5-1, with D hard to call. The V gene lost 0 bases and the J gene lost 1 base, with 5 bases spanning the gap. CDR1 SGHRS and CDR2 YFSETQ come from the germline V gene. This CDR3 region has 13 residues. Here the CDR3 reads CASSLALSYEQYF. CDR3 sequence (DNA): TGCGCCAGCAGCTTGGCGCTTTCCTACGAGCAGTACTTC. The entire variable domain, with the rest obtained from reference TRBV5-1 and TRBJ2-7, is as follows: KAGVTQTPRYLIKTRGQQVTLSCSPISGHRSVSWYQQTPGQGLQFLFEYFSETQRNKGNFPGRFSGRQFSNSRSEMNVSTLELGDSALYLCASSLALSYEQYFGPGTRLTVT.

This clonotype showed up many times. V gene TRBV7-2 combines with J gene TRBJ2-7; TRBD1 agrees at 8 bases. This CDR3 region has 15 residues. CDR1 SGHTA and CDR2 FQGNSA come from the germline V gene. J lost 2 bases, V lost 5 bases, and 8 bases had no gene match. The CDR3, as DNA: TGTGCCAGCAGCCCTCGGACAGGGCCCACCTACGAGCAGTACTTC. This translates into CASSPRTGPTYEQYF.

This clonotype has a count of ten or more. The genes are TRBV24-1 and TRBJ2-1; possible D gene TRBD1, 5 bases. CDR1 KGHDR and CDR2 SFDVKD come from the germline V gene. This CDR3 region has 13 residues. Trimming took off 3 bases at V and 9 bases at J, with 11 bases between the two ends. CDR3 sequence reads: CATSDTPGPEQFF. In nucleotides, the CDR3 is TGTGCCACCAGTGATACTCCAGGGCCTGAGCAGTTCTTC.

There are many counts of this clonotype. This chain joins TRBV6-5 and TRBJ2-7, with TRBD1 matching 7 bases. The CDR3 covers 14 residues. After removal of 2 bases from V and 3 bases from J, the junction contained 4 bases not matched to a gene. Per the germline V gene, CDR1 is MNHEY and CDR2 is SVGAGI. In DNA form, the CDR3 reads TGTGCCAGCAGTTACGGACAGGCGGTCTACGAGCAGTACTTC. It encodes CASSYGQAVYEQYF.

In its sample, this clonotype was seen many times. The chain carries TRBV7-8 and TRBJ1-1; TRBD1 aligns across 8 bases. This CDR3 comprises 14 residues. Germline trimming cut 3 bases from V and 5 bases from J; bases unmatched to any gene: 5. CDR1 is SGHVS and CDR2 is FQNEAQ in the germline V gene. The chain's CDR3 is CASSLGYRGTEAFF. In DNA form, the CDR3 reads TGTGCCAGCAGCTTGGGGTACAGGGGGACTGAAGCTTTCTTT.

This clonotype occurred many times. The CDR3 coding sequence is TGTGCCAGCAGTTATGTCGCCCGTCAAGGGTTAGGGGAGAACTATGGCTACACCTTC. Translation: CASSYVARQGLGENYGYTF. This sequence joins TRBV5-5 and TRBJ1-2; a weak D match, TRBD1 (5 bases). CDR3 size: 19 residues. Germline CDR1 and CDR2: SGHKS and YYEKEE (reference sequence). Trimming shortened V by 5 bases and J by 2 bases, and 28 bases separated the two germline ends.

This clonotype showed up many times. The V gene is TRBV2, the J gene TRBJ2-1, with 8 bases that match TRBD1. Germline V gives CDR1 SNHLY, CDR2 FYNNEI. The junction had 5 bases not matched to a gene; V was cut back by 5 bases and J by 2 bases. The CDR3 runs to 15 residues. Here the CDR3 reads CASSSTGATYNEQFF. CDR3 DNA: TGTGCCAGCAGTTCGACAGGGGCCACCTACAATGAGCAGTTCTTC.

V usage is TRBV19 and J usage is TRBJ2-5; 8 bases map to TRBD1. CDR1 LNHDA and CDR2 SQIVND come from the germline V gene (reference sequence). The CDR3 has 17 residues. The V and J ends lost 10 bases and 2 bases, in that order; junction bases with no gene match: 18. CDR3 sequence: CATSPGTGVGGQETQYF. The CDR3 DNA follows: TGTGCCACCTCTCCCGGGACAGGCGTCGGAGGTCAAGAGACCCAGTACTTC.

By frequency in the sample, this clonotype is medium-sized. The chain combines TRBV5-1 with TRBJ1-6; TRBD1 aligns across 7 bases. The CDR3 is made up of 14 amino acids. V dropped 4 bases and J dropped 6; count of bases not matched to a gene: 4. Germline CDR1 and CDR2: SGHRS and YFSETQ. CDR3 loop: CASSQGQTNSPLHF. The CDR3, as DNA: TGCGCCAGCAGCCAGGGACAGACTAATTCACCCCTCCACTTT.

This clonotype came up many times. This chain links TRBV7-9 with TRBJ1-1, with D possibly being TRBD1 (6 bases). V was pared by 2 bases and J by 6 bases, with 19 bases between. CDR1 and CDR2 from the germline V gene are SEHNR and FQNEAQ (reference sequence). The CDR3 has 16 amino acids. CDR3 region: CASSLYGRGGASEAFF. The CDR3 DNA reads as TGTGCCAGCAGCTTATACGGTCGGGGGGGCGCGTCTGAAGCTTTCTTT. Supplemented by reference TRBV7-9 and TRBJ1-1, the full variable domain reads DTGVSQNPRHKITKRGQNVTFRCDPISEHNRLYWYRQTLGQGPEFLTYFQNEAQLEKSRLLSDRFSAERPKGSFSTLEIQRTEQGDSAMYLCASSLYGRGGASEAFFGQGTRLTVV.

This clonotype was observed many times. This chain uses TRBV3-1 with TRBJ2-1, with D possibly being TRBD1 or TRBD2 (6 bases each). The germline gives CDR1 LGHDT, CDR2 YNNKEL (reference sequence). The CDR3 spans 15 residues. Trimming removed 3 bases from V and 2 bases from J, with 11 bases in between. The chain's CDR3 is CASSQGGSPYNEQFF. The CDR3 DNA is TGTGCCAGCAGCCAGGGGGGCAGCCCCTACAATGAGCAGTTCTTC.

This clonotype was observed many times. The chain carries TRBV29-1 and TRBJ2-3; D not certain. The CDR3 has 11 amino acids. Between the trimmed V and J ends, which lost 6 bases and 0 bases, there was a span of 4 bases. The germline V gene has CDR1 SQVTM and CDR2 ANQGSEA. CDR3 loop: CSVASTDTQYF. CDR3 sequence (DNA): TGCAGCGTGGCAAGCACAGATACGCAGTATTTT.

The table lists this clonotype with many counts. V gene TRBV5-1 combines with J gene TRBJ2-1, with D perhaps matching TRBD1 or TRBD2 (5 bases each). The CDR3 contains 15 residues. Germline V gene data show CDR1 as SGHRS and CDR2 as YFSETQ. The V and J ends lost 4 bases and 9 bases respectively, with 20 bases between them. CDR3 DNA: TGCGCCAGCAGCCCGGACCGGGACCGGTTGTCTGAGCAGTTCTTC. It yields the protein CASSPDRDRLSEQFF.

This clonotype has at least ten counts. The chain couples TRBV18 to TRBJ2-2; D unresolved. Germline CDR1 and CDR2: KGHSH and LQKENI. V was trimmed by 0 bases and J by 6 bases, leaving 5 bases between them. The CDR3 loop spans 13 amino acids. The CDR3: CASSPPSAGELFF. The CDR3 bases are TGTGCCAGCTCACCACCCAGTGCCGGGGAGCTGTTTTTT.

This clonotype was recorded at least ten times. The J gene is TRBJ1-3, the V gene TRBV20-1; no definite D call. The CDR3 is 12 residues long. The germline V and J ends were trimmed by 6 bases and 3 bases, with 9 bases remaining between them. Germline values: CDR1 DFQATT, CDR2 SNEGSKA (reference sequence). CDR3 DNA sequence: TGCAGTGCCGAAACTGATGGAAACACCATATATTTT. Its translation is CSAETDGNTIYF.

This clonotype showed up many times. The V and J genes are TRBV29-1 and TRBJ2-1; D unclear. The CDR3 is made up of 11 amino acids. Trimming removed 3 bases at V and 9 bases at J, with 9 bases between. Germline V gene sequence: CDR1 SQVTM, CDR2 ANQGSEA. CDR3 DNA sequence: TGCAGCGTTGAGGCGACGAGTGAGCAGTTCTTC. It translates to CSVEATSEQFF.